These T cell receptor beta chains were read from a single sample in a study of blood T cells in healthy people across ages. TCRdb reprocessed the 5' RACE reads with MiXCR, giving one entry per CDR3 protein. The sample yields some 890,000 distinct CDR3 sequences, 25% to 30% seen once. These data were also reused for a study on T cells of mothers and their children.

The sample consisted of blood. These receptors all come from a woman in her thirties or forties in good health. The CDR3 runs from the conserved cysteine through the conserved F or W. The D gene is left open where the match is weak. Expanded clones get a size class; other rows say once, few or many, or leave the size out.

d_call j_call clone_size v_call cdr3_nt cdr3_aa
TRBD1 TRBJ2-2 few TRBV5-1 TGCGCCAGCAGCTCCGACAGGGGGGACACCGGGGAGCTGTTTTTT CASSSDRGDTGELFF
TRBD2 TRBJ2-7 - TRBV28 TGTGCCAGCAGAGGCACAGGGACTAGTGCCTCCTACGAGCAGTACTTC CASRGTGTSASYEQYF
- TRBJ1-1 few TRBV6-6 TGTGCCAGCACCGGTCTGCTGGCTGAAGCTTTCTTT CASTGLLAEAFF
- TRBJ1-2 - TRBV12-3/TRBV12-4 TGTGCCAGCAGTTATGGACGCTATGGCTACACCTTC CASSYGRYGYTF
- TRBJ1-1 many TRBV29-1 TGCAGCGCCTGGACAGCTACGAACACTGAAGCTTTCTTT CSAWTATNTEAFF
TRBD2 TRBJ2-1 many TRBV7-2 TGTGCCAGCAGGAGAGGCGGGGGGACCACGTACAATGAGCAGTTCTTC CASRRGGGTTYNEQFF
TRBD1 TRBJ2-5 many TRBV29-1 TGCAGCGGCCGACAGGGTCATTCCTTCCAAGAGACCCAGTACTTC CSGRQGHSFQETQYF
- TRBJ1-5 - TRBV20-1 TGCAGTGCTAGAGATTTCCGGGACACTGATCAGCCCCAGCATTTT CSARDFRDTDQPQHF
TRBD2 TRBJ2-5 many TRBV3-1 TGTGCCAGCAGCCCTCTGGGACTATACCAAGAGACCCAGTACTTC CASSPLGLYQETQYF
- TRBJ2-2 few TRBV6-5 TGTGCCACTCAAGACCCGAACACCGGGGAGCTGTTTTTT CATQDPNTGELFF
TRBD1 TRBJ1-1 few TRBV15 TGTGCCACCAGCAGGCGGACAGGGGGCAACACTGAAGCTTTCTTT CATSRRTGGNTEAFF
- TRBJ2-5 - TRBV6-5 TGTGCCAGCAGTACGCGGCGAGACCAGTACTTC CASSTRRDQYF
- TRBJ2-1 few TRBV28 TGTGCCAGCAGTTTCTCGGCCCCCCTCTCCTACAATGAGCAGTTCTTC CASSFSAPLSYNEQFF
TRBD2 TRBJ2-3 - TRBV7-9 TGTGCCAGTTTCCTAGTGGGGGGGGACACAGATACGCAGTATTTT CASFLVGGDTDTQYF
- TRBJ1-1 many TRBV18 TGTGCCAGCTCACCACGAGCAGGGTACACTGAAGCTTTCTTT CASSPRAGYTEAFF